Listed here are 15 T cell receptor beta chains from one sample, sequenced in a study of T cells in narcolepsy (dated by TCRdb to 2016 to 2018). The method behind the library was the immunoSEQ multiplex PCR assay. The source is immuneACCESS, and TCRdb retained only in-frame sequences with V and J called. Part of the clones is not carried over; for the studies checked, unresolved V genes explain less than half of this, and the remainder is unexplained. Here the sample has some 30,000 clones; roughly 80% occur a single time. Clones ranked in the top ten supply 1.1% of the sample. Sample: CD45RA- memory CD4+ T cells from PBMCs. The sample's cell subset or site label, decoded: memory T cells sorted ex vivo from peripheral blood. These receptors all stem from a human donor with narcolepsy.

This chain connects TRBV19 to TRBJ1-2, with a possible D match to TRBD1 (5 bases). Germline values: CDR1 LNHDA, CDR2 SQIVND (reference sequence). V lost 2 bases, J lost 8 bases, and 15 bases lay in between. The length of the CDR3 is 14 residues. The chain's CDR3 is CASSISRQIGGYTF. DNA for the CDR3: TGTGCCAGTAGTATATCTCGACAGATTGGGGGCTACACCTTC.

V gene TRBV2 combines with J gene TRBJ2-7, with D possibly being TRBD1 or TRBD2 (5 bases each). V dropped 6 bases and J dropped 3 bases, with 12 bases sitting between them. There are 13 residues in the CDR3. CDR1 and CDR2 (germline): SNHLY, FYNNEI. In DNA form, the CDR3 reads TGTGCCAGCAGAGGGACGGGAAACTACGAGCAGTACTTC. This encodes CASRGTGNYEQYF.

This chain uses TRBV6-5 with TRBJ1-1; no reliable D call. The length of the CDR3 is 12 residues. The germline CDR1 and CDR2 sequences are MNHEY and SVGAGI. V lost 7 bases to trimming and J lost 11 bases, with 17 bases between them. Here the CDR3 DNA reads TGTGCCAGCAACGAGCCCGCGGGGTCCGCTTTCTTT. Protein product: CASNEPAGSAFF.

This clone came up a few times. This chain links TRBV29-1 with TRBJ1-5; D not certain. This CDR3 comprises 12 residues. The V gene's germline CDR1 is SQVTM and CDR2 ANQGSEA. The CDR3 sequence is CKRQAKGQPQHF. The CDR3 nucleotides read TGCAAACGGCAGGCTAAAGGTCAGCCCCAGCATTTT.

The chain links TRBV4-3 to TRBJ2-6; no firm D call. V lost 0 bases, J lost 0 bases, and 3 bases lay in between. CDR3 size: 15 residues. Germline V lookup: CDR1 LGHNA, CDR2 YSLEER. DNA for the CDR3: TGCGCCAGCAGCCAAGAGGCCTCTGGGGCCAACGTCCTGACTTTC. It specifies CASSQEASGANVLTF.

This chain connects TRBV7-7 to TRBJ2-3, with no clear D. V was cut by 5 bases and J by 6 bases, with 9 bases left in between. Per germline, CDR1 SSHAT and CDR2 FNYEAQ (reference sequence). This CDR3 region has 12 residues. CDR3: CASSPLGDTQYF. The CDR3 bases are TGTGCCAGCAGCCCACTGGGGGATACGCAGTATTTT. Based on the CDR3 plus reference TRBV7-7 and TRBJ2-3, the full variable domain is GAGVSQSPRYKVTKRGQDVTLRCDPISSHATLYWYQQALGQGPEFLTYFNYEAQPDKSGLPSDRFSAERPEGSISTLTIQRTEQRDSAMYRCASSPLGDTQYFGPGTRLTVL.

The chain links TRBV5-8 to TRBJ2-1; the match to TRBD2 covers 9 bases. Looked up from germline, CDR1 is SGHTS and CDR2 is YDEGEE. Trimming cost V 1 base and J 6 bases; bases outside gene matches: 8. The CDR3 length is 16 residues. CDR3 sequence (DNA): TGTGCCAGCAGCTTGACCGGCGGGAGGGCCAGCAATGAGCAGTTCTTC. This translates into CASSLTGGRASNEQFF.

The rearrangement uses TRBV16 and TRBJ2-1; D assignment may be TRBD1 or TRBD2 (5 bases each). Trimming removed 4 bases at V and 1 base at J, with 8 bases between. The CDR3 totals 14 residues. Germline V gene lookup returns CDR1 KGHSY and CDR2 FQNENV. The CDR3 DNA follows: TGTGCCAGCAGCCGGGACGTTTCCTACAATGAGCAGTTCTTC. Its protein product is CASSRDVSYNEQFF.

This chain uses TRBV7-9 with TRBJ2-7; tentative D call: TRBD2 (6 bases). The V end lost 3 bases, the J end lost 1 base, and 10 bases lay between the germline ends. The length of the CDR3 is 14 residues. Germline V gene lookup returns CDR1 SEHNR and CDR2 FQNEAQ (reference sequence). The CDR3 reads CASSFRESSYEQYF. Written as DNA, the CDR3 is TGTGCCAGCAGCTTTCGGGAGAGTTCCTACGAGCAGTACTTC. Complete variable domain (other parts from reference TRBV7-9 and TRBJ2-7): DTGVSQNPRHKITKRGQNVTFRCDPISEHNRLYWYRQTLGQGPEFLTYFQNEAQLEKSRLLSDRFSAERPKGSFSTLEIQRTEQGDSAMYLCASSFRESSYEQYFGPGTRLTVT.

The chain is built from TRBV10-3 and TRBJ1-4; D is unclear. Trimming removed 10 bases at V and 5 bases at J, with 14 bases between. In germline, CDR1 is ENHRY, CDR2 SYGVKD. The CDR3 contains 13 residues. CDR3: CATRVQPNEKLFF. The CDR3 DNA reads as TGTGCCACCCGGGTCCAGCCCAATGAAAAACTGTTTTTT.

The chain combines TRBV27 with TRBJ1-5; 11 nucleotides agree with TRBD1. The CDR3 consists of 16 residues. Germline V gene lookup returns CDR1 MNHEY and CDR2 SMNVEV (reference sequence). V was clipped by 5 bases and J by 7 bases; unmatched bases: 10. The chain's CDR3 is CASSPRTGGAGQPQHF. CDR3 sequence (DNA): TGTGCCAGCAGTCCAAGGACAGGGGGCGCGGGGCAGCCCCAGCATTTT.

The CDR3 is CASKETSGKGGELFF. The CDR3 DNA reads TGTGCCAGCAAGGAGACTAGCGGGAAAGGCGGGGAGCTGTTTTTT. The chain employs TRBV11-1 and TRBJ2-2; 11 bases fit TRBD2. The CDR3 has 15 amino acids. CDR1 and CDR2 from the germline V gene are SGHAT and FQDESV (reference sequence). V lost 7 bases and J lost 7; bases outside the gene matches: 8.

The J gene is TRBJ2-7, the V gene TRBV11-2; 8 positions match TRBD2. This CDR3 comprises 17 residues. CDR1 and CDR2 from the germline V gene are SGHAT and FQNNGV. V lost 5 bases to trimming and J lost 2 bases; unmatched junction nucleotides: 14. The CDR3 sequence is CASSNGPPTSGPYEQYF. CDR3 bases: TGTGCCAGCAGCAACGGCCCCCCCACTAGCGGCCCCTACGAGCAGTACTTC.

The V gene is TRBV5-1, the J gene TRBJ2-1; 8 nucleotides align to TRBD2. Per the germline V gene, CDR1 is SGHRS and CDR2 is YFSETQ. There are 13 residues in the CDR3. The V gene end was trimmed by 4 bases and the J gene end by 10 bases; junction bases not matched to a gene: 7. In DNA, the CDR3 is TGCGCCAGCAGCACCGGGGGGGTCAGGGAGCAGTTCTTC. Its translation is CASSTGGVREQFF.

This clone was detected a few times. This sequence joins TRBV5-1 and TRBJ1-1; no clear D. The CDR3 runs to 14 residues. Trimming removed 0 bases from V and 1 base from J, with 7 bases in between. Germline loops: CDR1 SGHRS, CDR2 YFSETQ. The CDR3 nucleotides read TGCGCCAGCAGCTTGGTTTGGCAGAACACTGAAGCTTTCTTT. Translating gives CASSLVWQNTEAFF.